One and the same sample provided the 26 T cell receptor beta chains below, sequenced in a study of blood T cells in healthy people across ages. Together with a sample-barcoded 5' primer, a J-beta primer mix was included in a second PCR lasting roughly 6 to 12 cycles. Via MiXCR, TCRdb re-called the 5' RACE reads, giving one row per CDR3 protein. The profile covers about 650,000 distinct CDR3 sequences, with approximately 30% appearing a single time and less than 20% taken by the ten largest. Sample: blood. The receptors were gathered from a woman older than 75 in good health.

The chain couples TRBV20-1 to TRBJ2-3; 9 nucleotides line up with TRBD2. V lost 3 bases to trimming and J lost 6 bases; unmatched junction nucleotides: 4. Germline lookup yields CDR1 DFQATT and CDR2 SNEGSKA (reference sequence). The CDR3 is made up of 13 amino acids. CDR3 sequence (DNA): TGCAGTGCTAGGCGGGAGGGCCACGATACGCAGTATTTT. Translating gives CSARREGHDTQYF.

A word on this clonotype: With a much larger clone just one base away, this may be a read error. CDR3 DNA sequence: TGTGCCAGCGCCCCGTACCCGCACGCGGAGACCCAGTACTTC. This encodes CASAPYPHAETQYF. The chain recombines TRBV6-5 with TRBJ2-5; D uncertain. V was clipped by 8 bases and J by 5 bases, with 18 bases between them. The CDR3 length is 14 residues. CDR1 is MNHEY and CDR2 is SVGAGI in the germline V gene.

The chain combines TRBV7-9 with TRBJ2-3; 14 bases line up with TRBD2. Germline CDR1 is SEHNR and CDR2 is FQNEAQ (reference sequence). The CDR3 length is 18 residues. Germline trimming cut 6 bases from V and 5 bases from J; bases unmatched to any gene: 13. The CDR3 bases are TGTGCCAGCAGTACCCTTTCGGGACTAGCGGGAGCGGAAGATACGCAGTATTTT. It codes for CASSTLSGLAGAEDTQYF.

The chain combines TRBV14 with TRBJ2-7; no clear D. The V gene's germline CDR1 is SGHDN and CDR2 FVKESK. This CDR3 comprises 12 residues. Trimming removed 2 bases at V and 0 bases at J, with 2 bases between. The CDR3 sequence is CASSQISYEQYF. Written as DNA, the CDR3 is TGTGCCAGCAGCCAAATCTCCTACGAGCAGTACTTC.

This clonotype was counted between two and nine times. The V gene is TRBV30, the J gene TRBJ2-7; TRBD2 might be the D (6 bases). This CDR3 contains 14 residues. Germline-derived CDR1 and CDR2 are GTSNPN and SVGIG (reference sequence). Deletions cut 4 bases from V and 4 bases from J, with 17 bases between. The CDR3 region is CAWKVGWGVYEQYF. For the CDR3, the DNA is TGTGCCTGGAAAGTGGGTTGGGGGGTATACGAGCAGTACTTC.

V and J are TRBV20-1 and TRBJ2-1, with TRBD2 matching 12 bases. Germline V CDR1 and CDR2: DFQATT, SNEGSKA (reference sequence). V dropped 0 bases and J dropped 5; count of bases not matched to a gene: 11. The CDR3 length is 18 residues. The CDR3 loop is CSARDFGPLAGGDNEQFF. DNA for the CDR3: TGCAGTGCTAGAGACTTCGGGCCGCTAGCGGGGGGGGACAATGAGCAGTTCTTC.

The sample holds a few counts of this clonotype. The rearrangement uses TRBV7-2 and TRBJ1-5; D not certain. CDR3 size: 14 residues. V lost 2 bases and J lost 6, with 11 bases in between. CDR1 and CDR2 (germline): SGHTA, FQGNSA. This CDR3 is CASSLKPPGQPQHF. Here the CDR3 DNA reads TGTGCCAGCAGCTTAAAGCCCCCCGGTCAGCCCCAGCATTTT.

This clonotype has at least ten counts. V and J are TRBV30 and TRBJ2-7; 10 bases line up with TRBD1. After removal of 6 bases from V and 1 base from J, the junction contained 12 bases not matched to a gene. This CDR3 spans 16 amino acids. Germline V lookup: CDR1 GTSNPN, CDR2 SVGIG (reference sequence). CDR3 sequence: CACTTDRGRRSYEQYF. The CDR3 region has the DNA TGTGCCTGTACCACTGACAGGGGGCGAAGATCCTACGAGCAGTACTTC.

The chain recombines TRBV3-1 with TRBJ2-1; D may be TRBD1 (6 bases). The CDR3 has 14 amino acids. Germline V lookup: CDR1 LGHDT, CDR2 YNNKEL (reference sequence). V lost 4 bases and J lost 4, with 11 bases in between. CDR3 loop: CASSPGQKYNEQFF. CDR3 DNA sequence: TGTGCCAGCAGCCCCGGACAGAAGTACAATGAGCAGTTCTTC.

About this clonotype itself: Relative to the germline gene, one junction end is altered; a read error may explain this. The chain couples TRBV5-6 to TRBJ1-4; possibly TRBD1 for D (5 bases). The CDR3 extends over 17 amino acids. Germline V gene lookup returns CDR1 SGHDT and CDR2 YYEEEE. CDR3 region: CANSLVGTTATNEKLFF. The CDR3 nucleotides are TGTGCCAACAGCTTGGTCGGGACCACGGCAACTAATGAAAAACTGTTTTTT.

This clonotype came up many times. The CDR3 loop reads CASSIGTGELFF. CDR3 coding DNA: TGTGCCAGCAGTATTGGGACAGGTGAACTGTTTTTT. This chain uses TRBV28 with TRBJ1-4; 8 bases are shared with TRBD1. This CDR3 comprises 12 residues. With 5 bases clipped from V and 12 bases from J, the junction kept 5 bases outside the gene matches. Germline values: CDR1 MDHEN, CDR2 SYDVKM.

This clonotype was observed a few times. This chain joins TRBV6-5 and TRBJ1-2; D is unresolved. This CDR3 has 14 residues. Per the germline V gene, CDR1 is MNHEY and CDR2 is SVGAGI. The V end lost 6 bases, the J end lost 1 base, and 12 bases lay between the germline ends. CDR3 amino acids: CASRGPSVNYGYTF. DNA for the CDR3: TGTGCCAGCAGGGGCCCTTCAGTTAACTATGGCTACACCTTC.

This clonotype was observed at least ten times. The chain employs TRBV11-2 and TRBJ2-1; D uncertain. The germline V gene has CDR1 SGHAT and CDR2 FQNNGV. V gave up 0 bases and J gave up 2 bases, with 14 bases separating them. The CDR3 extends over 17 amino acids. The CDR3 DNA reads as TGTGCCAGCAGCTTAGACGGACCCCAATCTCCCTACAATGAGCAGTTCTTC. Translating it yields CASSLDGPQSPYNEQFF.

This clonotype was detected only once. The V call is TRBV20-1, the J call TRBJ2-1; a possible D gene is TRBD2 (5 bases). Deletions cut 3 bases from V and 4 bases from J, with 10 bases between. CDR1 DFQATT and CDR2 SNEGSKA come from the germline V gene (reference sequence). This CDR3 region has 13 residues. In DNA form, the CDR3 reads TGCAGTGCTAGTTGGCTAGCTTACAATGAGCAGTTCTTC. Translation gives CSASWLAYNEQFF.

The J gene is TRBJ2-1, the V gene TRBV5-1, with 8 bases identical to TRBD2. Germline CDR1 reads SGHRS; CDR2 reads YFSETQ. V dropped 0 bases and J dropped 7; count of bases not matched to a gene: 9. The CDR3 is 16 residues long. The CDR3 loop is CASSLVGGGSVNEQFF. The CDR3 DNA reads as TGCGCCAGCAGCTTGGTAGGCGGGGGGTCCGTGAATGAGCAGTTCTTC.

This chain connects TRBV20-1 to TRBJ1-1; D call uncertain. Germline assignment: CDR1 DFQATT and CDR2 SNEGSKA (reference sequence). The V end was cut by 0 bases, the J end by 4 bases, with 12 bases between. This CDR3 comprises 14 residues. In nucleotides, the CDR3 is TGCAGTGCTAGAGAGTACGGGCTGGGCACTGAAGCTTTCTTT. This sequence encodes CSAREYGLGTEAFF.

This clonotype is a singleton in its sample. A much larger clone lies one base from this, so it may be a read error. This chain connects TRBV20-1 to TRBJ2-5, with TRBD1 matching 8 bases. Losses at the gene ends were 1 base for V and 13 bases for J; bases not matched to a gene: 14. The CDR3 extends over 14 amino acids. Per the germline V gene, CDR1 is DFQATT and CDR2 is SNEGSKA (reference sequence). For the CDR3, the DNA is TGCAGTGCTAGAGGGCCTGGACAGGGCTGGGAGCGGTACTTC. Translating it yields CSARGPGQGWERYF.

The V call is TRBV2, the J call TRBJ2-7, with 7 bases lining up with TRBD1. The CDR3 sequence is 12 residues long. With V trimmed by 6 bases and J by 7 bases, 6 bases remained unmatched. CDR1 and CDR2 from the germline V gene are SNHLY and FYNNEI. CDR3: CASRAQGDEQYF. DNA of the CDR3: TGTGCCAGCAGAGCCCAGGGGGATGAGCAGTACTTC.

This clonotype was observed a handful of times. V is TRBV5-1 and J is TRBJ2-2; no definite D call. The CDR3 is 15 amino acids. Trimming shortened V by 5 bases and J by 2 bases, and 13 bases separated the two germline ends. Per germline, CDR1 SGHRS and CDR2 YFSETQ. The CDR3 region has the DNA TGCGCCAGCAGGGTTGTGACTTTTAACACCGGGGAGCTGTTTTTT. Translation: CASRVVTFNTGELFF.

The table lists this clonotype with many counts. V gene TRBV7-2 combines with J gene TRBJ2-3; D is ambiguous. CDR3 length equals 14 residues. Germline V gene lookup returns CDR1 SGHTA and CDR2 FQGNSA. Trimming took off 5 bases at V and 2 bases at J, with 11 bases between the two ends. CDR3 sequence: CASSLDTYTDTQYF. CDR3 bases: TGTGCCAGCAGCCTAGACACGTACACAGATACGCAGTATTTT.

The table lists this clonotype with a few counts. This may stem from a read error, because a much larger clone lies one nucleotide away. The chain has TRBV5-6 and TRBJ2-1, with 9 positions matching TRBD2. The CDR3 contains 19 residues. Germline assignment: CDR1 SGHDT and CDR2 YYEEEE. Here the CDR3 DNA reads TGTGCCGGCAGCTCCAATCCGAGGACTAGCGAGAGCTCCTACAATGAGCAGTTCTTC. The encoded protein is CAGSSNPRTSESSYNEQFF. Full variable domain (missing parts from reference TRBV5-6 and TRBJ2-1): DAGVTQSPTHLIKTRGQQVTLRCSPKSGHDTVSWYQQALGQGPQFIFQYYEEEERQRGNFPDRFSGHQFPNYSSELNVNALLLGDSALYLCAGSSNPRTSESSYNEQFFGPGTRLTVL.

This clonotype has a count of ten or more. V is TRBV3-1 and J is TRBJ2-7, with 8 bases aligning to TRBD2. The CDR3 is 16 residues long. The V and J ends lost 4 bases and 3 bases, in that order; junction bases with no gene match: 11. Looked up from germline, CDR1 is LGHDT and CDR2 is YNNKEL (reference sequence). The CDR3 DNA reads as TGTGCCAGCAGCCGGGATCCCGGGACTAGGGGCTACGAGCAGTACTTC. Protein sequence: CASSRDPGTRGYEQYF.

At least ten counts were recorded for this clonotype. This rearrangement joins TRBV7-9 to TRBJ2-5; 9 nucleotides match TRBD2. The CDR3 totals 15 residues. Per germline, CDR1 SEHNR and CDR2 FQNEAQ (reference sequence). V dropped 5 bases and J dropped 1; count of bases not matched to a gene: 5. The CDR3 here is CASSTTGLAQETQYF. In DNA form, the CDR3 reads TGTGCCAGCAGCACTACGGGACTAGCCCAAGAGACCCAGTACTTC.

In its sample, this clonotype was seen many times. The chain combines TRBV20-1 with TRBJ2-5; 9 bases match TRBD2. V was clipped by 3 bases and J by 1 base; unmatched bases: 6. CDR1 is DFQATT, CDR2 SNEGSKA, per germline (reference sequence). The length of the CDR3 is 15 residues. For the CDR3, the DNA is TGCAGTGCTAGCGATCCTAGCGGGGCCCAAGAGACCCAGTACTTC. It translates to CSASDPSGAQETQYF.

This clonotype has only a few counts. This chain uses TRBV12-3 or TRBV12-4 with TRBJ2-3, with 8 bases identical to TRBD2. The CDR3 spans 19 residues. The trim removed 3 bases at V and 7 bases at J, leaving 21 bases unmatched. CDR3 region: CASSFSGSLEAGVRNTQYF. The CDR3, as DNA: TGTGCCAGCAGTTTCTCGGGGTCGTTAGAAGCGGGGGTCAGAAATACGCAGTATTTT.

This clonotype was recorded at least ten times. The chain links TRBV7-2 to TRBJ1-2; no firm D call. Germline lookup yields CDR1 SGHTA and CDR2 FQGNSA. The CDR3 length is 15 residues. V lost 0 bases and J lost 1, with 9 bases in between. The CDR3 loop is CASSLARWINYGYTF. CDR3 nucleotides: TGTGCCAGCAGCTTAGCGAGATGGATTAACTATGGCTACACCTTC.